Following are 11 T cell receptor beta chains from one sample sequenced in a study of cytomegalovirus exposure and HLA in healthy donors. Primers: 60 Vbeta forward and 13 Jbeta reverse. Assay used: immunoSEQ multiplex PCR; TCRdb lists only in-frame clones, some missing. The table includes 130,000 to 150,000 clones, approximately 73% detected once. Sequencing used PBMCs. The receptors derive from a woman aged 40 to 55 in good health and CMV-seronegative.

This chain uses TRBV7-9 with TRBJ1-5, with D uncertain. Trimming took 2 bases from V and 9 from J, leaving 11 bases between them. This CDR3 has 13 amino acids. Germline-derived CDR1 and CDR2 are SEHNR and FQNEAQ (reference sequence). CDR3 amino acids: CASSLSTSGPQHF. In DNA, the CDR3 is TGTGCCAGCAGCTTATCAACCTCGGGGCCCCAGCATTTT.

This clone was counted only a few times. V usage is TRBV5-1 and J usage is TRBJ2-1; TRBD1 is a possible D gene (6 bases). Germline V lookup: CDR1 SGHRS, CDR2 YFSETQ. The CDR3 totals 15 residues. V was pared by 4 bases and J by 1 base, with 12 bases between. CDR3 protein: CASSAEDSSYNEQFF. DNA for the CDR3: TGCGCCAGCAGCGCGGAGGACAGTTCCTACAATGAGCAGTTCTTC.

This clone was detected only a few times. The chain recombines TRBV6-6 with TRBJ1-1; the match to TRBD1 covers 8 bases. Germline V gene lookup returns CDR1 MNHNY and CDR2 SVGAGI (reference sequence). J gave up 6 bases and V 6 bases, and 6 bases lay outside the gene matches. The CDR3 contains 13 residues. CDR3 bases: TGTGCCAGCAGGGACACAGGGGGACCTGAAGCTTTCTTT. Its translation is CASRDTGGPEAFF.

The CDR3 sequence is CASSPEGGTGGLTDYGYTF. As DNA, the CDR3 is TGTGCCAGCAGCCCCGAGGGGGGGACAGGGGGCTTGACGGACTATGGCTACACCTTC. The chain uses TRBV7-9 and TRBJ1-2, with 12 nucleotides matching TRBD1. The junction had 16 bases not matched to a gene; V was cut back by 5 bases and J by 3 bases. CDR1 and CDR2 (germline): SEHNR, FQNEAQ (reference sequence). CDR3 length: 19 residues.

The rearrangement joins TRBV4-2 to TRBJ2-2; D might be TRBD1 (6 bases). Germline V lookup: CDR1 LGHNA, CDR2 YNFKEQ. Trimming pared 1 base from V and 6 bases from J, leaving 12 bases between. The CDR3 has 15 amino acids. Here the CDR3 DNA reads TGTGCCAGCAGCCAAGTTACACAGGGATCCGGGGAGCTGTTTTTT. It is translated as CASSQVTQGSGELFF.

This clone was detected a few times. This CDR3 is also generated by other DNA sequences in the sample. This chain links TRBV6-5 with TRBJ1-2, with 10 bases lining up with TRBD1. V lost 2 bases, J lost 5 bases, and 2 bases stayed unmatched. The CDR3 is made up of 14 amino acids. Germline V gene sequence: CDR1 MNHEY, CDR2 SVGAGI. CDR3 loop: CASSYRDRGYGYTF. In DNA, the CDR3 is TGTGCCAGCAGTTACAGGGACAGGGGTTATGGCTACACCTTC.

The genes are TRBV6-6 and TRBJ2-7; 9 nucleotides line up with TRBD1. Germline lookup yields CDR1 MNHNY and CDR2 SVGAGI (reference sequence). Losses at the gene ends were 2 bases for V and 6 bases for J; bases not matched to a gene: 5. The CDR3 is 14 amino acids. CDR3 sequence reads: CASSYGGQGSEQYV. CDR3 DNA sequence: TGTGCCAGCAGTTACGGAGGACAGGGGAGCGAGCAGTACGTC.

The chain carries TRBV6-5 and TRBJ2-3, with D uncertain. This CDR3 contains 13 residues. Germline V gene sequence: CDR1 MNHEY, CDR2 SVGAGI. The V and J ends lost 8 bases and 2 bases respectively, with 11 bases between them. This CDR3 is CASRSLSTDTQYF. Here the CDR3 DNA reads TGTGCCAGCCGTAGCCTATCCACAGATACGCAGTATTTT.

The CDR3 DNA reads as TGTGCCAGTAGTATAGTTGGGACAGGGAAGAGGGCTTTCTTT. Its protein product is CASSIVGTGKRAFF. The chain links TRBV19 to TRBJ1-1, with 9 bases fitting TRBD1. The junction had 8 bases not matched to a gene; V was cut back by 1 base and J by 11 bases. Germline assignment: CDR1 LNHDA and CDR2 SQIVND (reference sequence). This CDR3 comprises 14 residues. The variable domain in full, with the rest retrieved from reference TRBV19 and TRBJ1-1, is DGGITQSPKYLFRKEGQNVTLSCEQNLNHDAMYWYRQDPGQGLRLIYYSQIVNDFQKGDIAEGYSVSREKKESFPLTVTSAQKNPTAFYLCASSIVGTGKRAFFGQGTRLTVV.

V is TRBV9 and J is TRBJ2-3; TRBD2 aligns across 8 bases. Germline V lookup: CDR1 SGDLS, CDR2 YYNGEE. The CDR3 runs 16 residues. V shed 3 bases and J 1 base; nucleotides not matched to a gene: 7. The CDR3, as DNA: TGTGCCAGCAGCGCCTATCGGGGGGGTGGCACAGATACGCAGTATTTT. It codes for CASSAYRGGGTDTQYF.

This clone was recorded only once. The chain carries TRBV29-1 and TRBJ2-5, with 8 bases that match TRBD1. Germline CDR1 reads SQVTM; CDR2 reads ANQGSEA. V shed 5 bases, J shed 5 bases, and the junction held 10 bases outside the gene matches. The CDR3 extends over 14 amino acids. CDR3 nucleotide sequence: TGCAGCGTTCGAAGCCCAAGACAGGGGGAGACCCAGTACTTC. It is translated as CSVRSPRQGETQYF. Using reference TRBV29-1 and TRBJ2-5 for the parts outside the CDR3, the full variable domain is SAVISQKPSRDICQRGTSLTIQCQVDSQVTMMFWYRQQPGQSLTLIATANQGSEATYESGFVIDKFPISRPNLTFSTLTVSNMSPEDSSIYLCSVRSPRQGETQYFGPGTRLLVL.